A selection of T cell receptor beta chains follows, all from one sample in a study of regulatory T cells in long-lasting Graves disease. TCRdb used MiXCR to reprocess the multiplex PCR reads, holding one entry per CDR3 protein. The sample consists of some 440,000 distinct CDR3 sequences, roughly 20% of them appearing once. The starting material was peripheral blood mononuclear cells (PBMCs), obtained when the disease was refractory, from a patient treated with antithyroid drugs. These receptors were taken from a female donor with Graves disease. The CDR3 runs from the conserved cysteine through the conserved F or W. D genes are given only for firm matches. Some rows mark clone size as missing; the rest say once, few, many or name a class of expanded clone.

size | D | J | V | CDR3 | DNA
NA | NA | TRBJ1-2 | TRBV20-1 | CSARGLGGGYTF | TGCAGTGCTAGAGGTCTTGGGGGTGGCTACACCTTC
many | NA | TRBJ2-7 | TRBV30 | CAWSVPGNFEQYF | TGTGCCTGGAGTGTGCCAGGGAACTTCGAGCAGTACTTC
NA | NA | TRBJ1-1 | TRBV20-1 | CSARYHTEAFF | TGCAGTGCACGCTATCACACTGAAGCTTTCTTT
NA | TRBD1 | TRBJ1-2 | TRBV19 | CASSHRGGSYTF | TGTGCCAGTAGTCACAGGGGAGGAAGCTACACCTTC
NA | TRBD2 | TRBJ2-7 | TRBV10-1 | CASSSTSNPYEQYF | TGCGCCAGCAGTTCGACTAGCAACCCCTACGAGCAGTACTTC
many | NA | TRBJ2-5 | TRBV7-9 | CASSLAQGQKETQYF | TGTGCCAGCAGCTTAGCGCAAGGACAGAAAGAGACCCAGTACTTC
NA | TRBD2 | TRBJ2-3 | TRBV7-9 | CASSTGLAGNTDTQYF | TGTGCCAGCAGCACTGGACTAGCGGGCAACACAGATACGCAGTATTTT
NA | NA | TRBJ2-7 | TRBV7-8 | CASSLPGTTGEQYF | TGTGCCAGCAGCTTACCCGGGACGACAGGAGAGCAGTACTTC
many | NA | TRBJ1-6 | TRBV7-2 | CASSYVNSPLHF | TGTGCCAGCAGCTACGTGAATTCACCCCTCCACTTT
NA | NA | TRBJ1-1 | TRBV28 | CTSSLSNTEAFF | TGTACCAGCAGTCTATCGAACACTGAAGCTTTCTTT
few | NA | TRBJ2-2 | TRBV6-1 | CASSTGGELFF | TGTGCCAGCAGCACGGGCGGGGAGCTGTTTTTT
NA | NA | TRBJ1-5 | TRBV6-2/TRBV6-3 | CASSLDSGTYSNQPQHF | TGTGCCAGCAGTTTGGACAGTGGTACGTATAGCAATCAGCCCCAGCATTTT
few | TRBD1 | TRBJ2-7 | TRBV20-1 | CSAITGGGQGREQYF | TGCAGTGCTATCACCGGAGGAGGACAGGGGAGGGAGCAGTACTTC
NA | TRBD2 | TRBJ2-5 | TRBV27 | CASSLFSGGQETQYF | TGTGCCAGCAGTTTATTTAGCGGGGGGCAAGAGACCCAGTACTTC
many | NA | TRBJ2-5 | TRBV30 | CACRTQLQETQYF | TGTGCCTGCCGGACACAGCTCCAAGAGACCCAGTACTTC
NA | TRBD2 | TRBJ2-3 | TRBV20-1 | CSARREFEWDTQYF | TGCAGTGCTCGGCGGGAGTTTGAGTGGGATACGCAGTATTTT
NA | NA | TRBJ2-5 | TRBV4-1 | CASSQEPKGGTQYF | TGCGCCAGCAGCCAAGAGCCGAAGGGCGGGACCCAGTACTTC
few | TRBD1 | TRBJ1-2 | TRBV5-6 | CASKTGTGVGYTF | TGTGCCAGCAAGACGGGGACAGGGGTAGGCTACACCTTC
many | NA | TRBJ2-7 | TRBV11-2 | CASSSLRLHEQYF | TGTGCCAGCAGCTCCCTACGTCTCCACGAGCAGTACTTC
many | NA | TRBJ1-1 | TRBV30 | CAWSVGATEAFF | TGTGCCTGGAGTGTGGGAGCCACTGAAGCTTTCTTT